Following are 30 T cell receptor beta chains from one sample sequenced in a study of molecular identifiers for immune sequencing clone quantification. TCRdb re-analysed the PCR reads in MiXCR, keeping a single row per CDR3 protein. There are roughly 320,000 distinct CDR3 sequences in the sample; 20% to 25% occur only once, and approximately 0.8% lies in the top ten. Sequencing used naive CD8+ T cells from blood, with Jurkat cell RNA spiked in. The sample's subset: FACS-sorted CD8+CD4-CCR7+CD45RA+ naive T cells. These receptors all stem from a human donor in good health. Some libraries in this study had Jurkat cell RNA spiked in.

This clonotype has ten or more counts. This chain links TRBV5-6 with TRBJ2-1, with D maybe TRBD1 (5 bases). The CDR3 is made up of 12 amino acids. Trimming took 1 base from V and 10 from J, leaving 9 bases between them. CDR1 is SGHDT, CDR2 YYEEEE, per germline. The CDR3 DNA sequence: TGTGCCAGCAGCTTGCTGGGGCAGGAGCAGTTCTTC. Its translation is CASSLLGQEQFF.

Regarding this clonotype: This may be a read error, as it is one base from a much larger clone. The chain is built from TRBV4-3 and TRBJ1-4; 9 bases align to TRBD1. The CDR3 is 15 residues long. Looked up from germline, CDR1 is LGHNA and CDR2 is YSLEER. The CDR3 DNA follows: TGCGCCAGCAGCCAAGACAGGGACAGGGTAGAAAAACTGGTTTTT. Translated, it gives CASSQDRDRVEKLVF.

This clonotype was observed many times. The chain joins TRBV29-1 to TRBJ2-7; no definite D call. Germline CDR1 is SQVTM and CDR2 is ANQGSEA. The CDR3 runs 13 residues. V was clipped by 6 bases and J by 0 bases, with 12 bases between them. The CDR3 sequence: CSVMWQSSYEQYF. The CDR3 DNA reads as TGCAGCGTAATGTGGCAGAGCTCCTACGAGCAGTACTTC.

This clonotype was found many times. V usage is TRBV24-1 and J usage is TRBJ2-1, with D maybe TRBD2 (5 bases). Trimming pared 9 bases from V and 0 bases from J, leaving 14 bases between. The CDR3 covers 15 residues. CDR1 and CDR2 (germline): KGHDR, SFDVKD. Written as DNA, the CDR3 is TGTGCCACCGAGGGCGGCAGGAGCTCCTACAATGAGCAGTTCTTC. Translated: CATEGGRSSYNEQFF.

To note about this clonotype: This may be a read error, as it is one base from a much larger clone. This CDR3 is missing its conserved last phenylalanine or tryptophan, likely due to a read error. The V gene is TRBV5-1, the J gene TRBJ2-7; TRBD1 is a possible D gene (6 bases). The CDR3 sequence is 14 residues long. Germline V gene sequence: CDR1 SGHRS, CDR2 YFSETQ. Trimming left V 4 bases short and J 4 bases short, with 15 bases between. The CDR3, as DNA: TGCGCCAGCAGCCCAGGAGATACAGGGTACGAGCAGTACTCC. It encodes CASSPGDTGYEQYS.

This clonotype has at least ten counts. The rearrangement joins TRBV5-4 to TRBJ2-7; 9 nucleotides line up with TRBD1. Germline lookup yields CDR1 SGHNT and CDR2 YYREEE (reference sequence). V was clipped by 2 bases and J by 6 bases; unmatched bases: 3. The CDR3 sequence is 13 residues long. The CDR3, as DNA: TGTGCCAGCAGCTTTAGGACAGGGGCCGAGCAGTACTTC. Amino acids: CASSFRTGAEQYF. The whole variable domain, filled in from reference TRBV5-4 and TRBJ2-7, reads ETGVTQSPTHLIKTRGQQVTLRCSSQSGHNTVSWYQQALGQGPQFIFQYYREEENGRGNFPPRFSGLQFPNYSSELNVNALELDDSALYLCASSFRTGAEQYFGPGTRLTVT.

A few counts support this clonotype. A junction boundary mismatches the germline segment, possibly from a read error. The V gene is TRBV6-2 or TRBV6-3, the J gene TRBJ2-7; D gene uncertain. There are 11 residues in the CDR3. The germline gives CDR1 MNHEY, CDR2 SVGEGT. This CDR3 reads CASTKALEQCF. CDR3 sequence (DNA): TGTGCCAGCACCAAAGCCCTCGAGCAGTGCTTC.

This clonotype was picked up many times. V gene TRBV5-1 combines with J gene TRBJ2-3; 7 nucleotides align to TRBD1. The CDR3 runs to 18 residues. In germline, CDR1 is SGHRS, CDR2 YFSETQ. With V trimmed by 0 bases and J by 2 bases, 12 bases remained unmatched. CDR3 nucleotides: TGCGCCAGCAGCTTGGGACCCACAGGGGTGATAGCCACAGATACGCAGTATTTT. Protein: CASSLGPTGVIATDTQYF.

This clonotype was detected ten times or more. This chain links TRBV6-6 with TRBJ2-3; 13 nucleotides agree with TRBD2. The CDR3 consists of 15 residues. CDR1 MNHNY and CDR2 SVGAGI come from the germline V gene (reference sequence). Losses at the gene ends were 6 bases for V and 6 bases for J; bases not matched to a gene: 6. The CDR3 DNA is TGTGCCAGCAGGGGGTGGACTAGCGGGAGTGATACGCAGTATTTT. It encodes CASRGWTSGSDTQYF.

This clonotype is a singleton in its sample. With a much larger clone just one base away, this may be a read error. The rearrangement links TRBV20-1 to TRBJ2-7; D gene unclear. Germline lookup yields CDR1 DFQATT and CDR2 SNEGSKA (reference sequence). The length of the CDR3 is 15 residues. Trimming left V 1 base short and J 5 bases short, with 18 bases between. The CDR3 region is CSARVRGLAPHEQYF. DNA for the CDR3: TGCAGTGCTAGAGTCCGCGGTCTGGCGCCCCACGAGCAGTACTTC.

The rearrangement uses TRBV12-3 or TRBV12-4 and TRBJ2-6, with 7 bases identical to TRBD2. CDR3 length: 15 amino acids. After removal of 6 bases from V and 7 bases from J, the junction contained 9 bases not matched to a gene. The CDR3 here is CASSMGGLFANVLTF. As DNA, the CDR3 is TGTGCCAGCAGCATGGGGGGGTTATTTGCCAACGTCCTGACTTTC.

This clonotype was counted at least ten times. V gene TRBV11-2 combines with J gene TRBJ2-1, with TRBD2 matching 9 bases. This CDR3 spans 17 amino acids. Trimming cost V 1 base and J 6 bases; bases outside gene matches: 10. Germline values: CDR1 SGHAT, CDR2 FQNNGV. The DNA of the CDR3 is TGTGCCAGCAGCTTAGTTTTCGGCGGGGGGGCCGTCAATGAGCAGTTCTTC. Its protein product is CASSLVFGGGAVNEQFF.

On this clonotype: A read error may be the cause here, since a much bigger clone is one base away. The gene calls are TRBV28 and TRBJ1-5, with no clear D. The length of the CDR3 is 14 residues. The germline gives CDR1 MDHEN, CDR2 SYDVKM. The CDR3 sequence: CASSGVDSNQPQRF. CDR3 in DNA: TGTGCCAGCAGCGGAGTTGATAGCAATCAGCCCCAGCGTTTT.

This clonotype was recorded at least ten times. The chain carries TRBV7-9 and TRBJ2-7; weak D call: TRBD2 (5 bases). The V and J ends lost 5 bases and 2 bases respectively, with 16 bases between them. Germline assignment: CDR1 SEHNR and CDR2 FQNEAQ (reference sequence). This CDR3 comprises 15 residues. The CDR3, as DNA: TGTGCCAGCAGCGGCACTGGCGGGCTCACCTACGAGCAGTACTTC. Translated: CASSGTGGLTYEQYF.

This clonotype was detected ten times or more. V and J are TRBV4-1 and TRBJ1-1; weak D call: TRBD1 (5 bases). Trimming took off 2 bases at V and 1 base at J, with 11 bases between the two ends. The CDR3 is made up of 15 amino acids. The V gene's germline CDR1 is MGHRA and CDR2 YSYEKL. The CDR3: CASSQKDTGNTEAFF. The CDR3 coding sequence is TGCGCCAGCAGCCAAAAAGATACAGGGAACACTGAAGCTTTCTTT.

Many counts were recorded for this clonotype. V and J are TRBV14 and TRBJ2-3, with unresolved D. V gave up 0 bases and J gave up 4 bases, with 14 bases separating them. CDR3 length: 16 residues. In germline, CDR1 is SGHDN, CDR2 FVKESK. CDR3 nucleotide sequence: TGTGCCAGCAGCCAAGATATTGCAGGTCCCCCAGATACGCAGTATTTT. Translated: CASSQDIAGPPDTQYF.

Regarding this clonotype: This may arise from a read error, as a much more abundant clone is one base away. The J gene is TRBJ1-5, the V gene TRBV9; unclear D gene. CDR1 and CDR2 (germline): SGDLS, YYNGEE. The CDR3 sequence is 17 residues long. CDR3 nucleotides: TGTGCCGGCAGCGCCAGTCCGATCGGGTATAGCAATCAGCCCCAGCATTTT. Translation: CAGSASPIGYSNQPQHF.

This clonotype has ten or more counts. CDR3 bases: TGTGCCAGCAGTTTAGAACAGCATACGCAGTATTTT. This encodes CASSLEQHTQYF. This chain uses TRBV12-3 or TRBV12-4 with TRBJ2-3, with unresolved D. The V and J ends lost 1 base and 7 bases respectively, with 6 bases between them. CDR3 size: 12 residues.

This clonotype has ten or more counts. This sequence joins TRBV23-1 and TRBJ1-2; 8 nucleotides match TRBD1. TRBV23-1 is an ORF, with its function uncertain. V was pared by 9 bases and J by 4 bases, with 4 bases of the junction left unmatched. CDR3 length: 12 residues. In nucleotides, the CDR3 is TGCGCCAGGGACAGGGCTTCCTATGGCTACACCTTC. Protein sequence: CARDRASYGYTF.

This clonotype has a single count. A much larger clonotype is one base distant, so this may be a read error. J is TRBJ2-7 and V is TRBV7-3; no reliable D call. There are 13 residues in the CDR3. The V end was cut by 7 bases, the J end by 5 bases, with 15 bases between. Looked up from germline, CDR1 is SGHTA and CDR2 is FQGTGA. The CDR3 region has the DNA TGTGCCAGCACCTTTCAGCAGTGGGACGAGCAGTACTTC. Translated, it gives CASTFQQWDEQYF.

This clonotype was picked up a small number of times. The genes are TRBV27 and TRBJ1-4; TRBD1 matches at 7 bases. The CDR3 consists of 18 residues. V lost 5 bases, J lost 0 bases, and 12 bases stayed unmatched. Germline lookup yields CDR1 MNHEY and CDR2 SMNVEV (reference sequence). This chain's CDR3 is CASSTRTGLGATNEKLFF. CDR3 DNA: TGTGCCAGCAGTACCCGGACAGGCCTGGGGGCAACTAATGAAAAACTGTTTTTT.

Turning to this clonotype: Just one base apart from a much larger clone, this may be a read error. The genes are TRBV20-1 and TRBJ2-7; 8 nucleotides line up with TRBD2. CDR3 length: 16 amino acids. CDR1 is DFQATT, CDR2 SNEGSKA, per germline (reference sequence). CDR3 nucleotide sequence: TGCAGTACTAGAGACCCCCCTAGCGGGCGCTCCTACGAGCAGTACTTC. Translation: CSTRDPPSGRSYEQYF.

This clonotype was detected ten times or more. This chain uses TRBV2 with TRBJ2-7; TRBD1 is a possible D gene (5 bases). Trimming shortened V by 6 bases and J by 3 bases, and 9 bases separated the two germline ends. The CDR3 contains 12 residues. Per the germline V gene, CDR1 is SNHLY and CDR2 is FYNNEI. Here the CDR3 reads CASSRTLYEQYF. The CDR3 nucleotides read TGTGCCAGCAGCAGGACACTCTACGAGCAGTACTTC. Using reference TRBV2 and TRBJ2-7 for the parts outside the CDR3, the full variable domain is EPEVTQTPSHQVTQMGQEVILRCVPISNHLYFYWYRQILGQKVEFLVSFYNNEISEKSEIFDDQFSVERPDGSNFTLKIRSTKLEDSAMYFCASSRTLYEQYFGPGTRLTVT.

This clonotype has ten or more counts. V usage is TRBV24-1 and J usage is TRBJ1-1; the D gene is possibly TRBD1 (5 bases). V was pared by 0 bases and J by 10 bases, with 14 bases between. CDR3 length: 14 amino acids. CDR1 is KGHDR and CDR2 is SFDVKD in the germline V gene. This CDR3 is CATSDLFTTVGAFF. CDR3 DNA: TGTGCCACCAGTGATTTGTTTACGACAGTTGGAGCTTTCTTT.

This clonotype was counted many times. The chain has TRBV6-5 and TRBJ2-5; possible D gene TRBD1, 6 bases. Trimming removed 6 bases from V and 5 bases from J, with 16 bases in between. This CDR3 comprises 14 residues. The germline CDR1 and CDR2 sequences are MNHEY and SVGAGI. The CDR3 sequence is CASSAGTNPETQYF. As DNA, the CDR3 is TGTGCCAGCAGCGCCGGGACAAATCCGGAGACCCAGTACTTC.

This clonotype was seen ten or more times. The chain uses TRBV14 and TRBJ2-7; 11 positions match TRBD2. The V segment lost 1 base and the J segment 1 base; nucleotides outside the gene matches: 3. Germline loops: CDR1 SGHDN, CDR2 FVKESK. The CDR3 is 16 amino acids. CDR3 protein: CASSQGGTSGSYEQYF. CDR3 sequence (DNA): TGTGCCAGCAGCCAAGGAGGGACTAGCGGTTCCTACGAGCAGTACTTC.

Many counts were recorded for this clonotype. The gene calls are TRBV4-3 and TRBJ1-3; 8 positions match TRBD1. Germline assignment: CDR1 LGHNA and CDR2 YSLEER. There are 16 residues in the CDR3. The V and J ends lost 2 bases and 3 bases, in that order; junction bases with no gene match: 6. The DNA of the CDR3 is TGCGCCAGCAGCCAACCGGGACAGGTGTTTGGAAACACCATATATTTT. Translated: CASSQPGQVFGNTIYF.

The V call is TRBV20-1, the J call TRBJ2-7; 8 nucleotides align to TRBD1. From germline, CDR1 is DFQATT and CDR2 SNEGSKA (reference sequence). V trimming: 3 bases; J trimming: 3 bases; junction bases outside the gene matches: 13. CDR3 length: 16 amino acids. The CDR3 protein is CSARGQGAGVVYEQYF. The CDR3 DNA reads as TGCAGTGCTAGGGGCCAGGGGGCCGGGGTGGTCTACGAGCAGTACTTC.

The V and J genes are TRBV29-1 and TRBJ1-2; D uncertain. Germline V gene sequence: CDR1 SQVTM, CDR2 ANQGSEA. The CDR3 sequence is 13 residues long. Here the CDR3 DNA reads TGCGGCGCCTCCGTAGCAGGAGCCTTTGGCTACACCTTC. Its translation is CGASVAGAFGYTF.

This clonotype has at least ten counts. The V and J genes are TRBV18 and TRBJ2-5; TRBD1 or TRBD2 may be the D gene (5 bases each). Trimming shortened V by 5 bases and J by 3 bases, and 13 bases separated the two germline ends. The CDR3 length is 14 residues. CDR1 KGHSH and CDR2 LQKENI come from the germline V gene. The CDR3 bases are TGTGCCAGCTCATCGGGACCGGATGAAGAGACCCAGTACTTC. Its translation: CASSSGPDEETQYF.